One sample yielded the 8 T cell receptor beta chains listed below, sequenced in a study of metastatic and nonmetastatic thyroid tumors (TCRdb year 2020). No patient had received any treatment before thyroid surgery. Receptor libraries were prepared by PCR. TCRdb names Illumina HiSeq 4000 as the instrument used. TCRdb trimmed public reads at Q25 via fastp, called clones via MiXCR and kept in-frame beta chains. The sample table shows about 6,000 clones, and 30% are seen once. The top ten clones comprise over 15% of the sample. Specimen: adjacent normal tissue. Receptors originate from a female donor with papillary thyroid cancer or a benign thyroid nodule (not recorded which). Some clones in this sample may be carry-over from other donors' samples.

The DNA for the CDR3 is TGTGCCAGCAGCTTAGGGAAAACAGGGTCGGGTTCACCCCTCCACTTT. Translating gives CASSLGKTGSGSPLHF. This sequence joins TRBV11-1 and TRBJ1-6, with TRBD1 as a possible D gene (6 bases). This CDR3 is 16 amino acids long. The germline CDR1 and CDR2 sequences are SGHAT and FQDESV (reference sequence). Trimming took off 1 base at V and 9 bases at J, with 16 bases between the two ends.

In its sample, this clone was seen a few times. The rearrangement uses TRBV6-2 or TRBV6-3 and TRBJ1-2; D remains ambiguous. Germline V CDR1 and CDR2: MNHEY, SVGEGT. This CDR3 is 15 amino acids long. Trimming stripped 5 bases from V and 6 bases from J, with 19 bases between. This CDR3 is CASSRAIWVSDGYTF. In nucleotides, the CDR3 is TGTGCCAGCAGTAGGGCGATATGGGTTTCGGATGGCTACACCTTC.

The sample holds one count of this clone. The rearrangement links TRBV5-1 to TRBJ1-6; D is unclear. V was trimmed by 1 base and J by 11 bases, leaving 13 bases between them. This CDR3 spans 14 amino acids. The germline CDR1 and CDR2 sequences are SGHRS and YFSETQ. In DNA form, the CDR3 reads TGCGCCAGCAGCTTGAGAGAAACTTTAACACCCCTCCACTTT. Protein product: CASSLRETLTPLHF. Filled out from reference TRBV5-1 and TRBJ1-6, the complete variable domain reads KAGVTQTPRYLIKTRGQQVTLSCSPISGHRSVSWYQQTPGQGLQFLFEYFSETQRNKGNFPGRFSGRQFSNSRSEMNVSTLELGDSALYLCASSLRETLTPLHFGNGTRLTVT.

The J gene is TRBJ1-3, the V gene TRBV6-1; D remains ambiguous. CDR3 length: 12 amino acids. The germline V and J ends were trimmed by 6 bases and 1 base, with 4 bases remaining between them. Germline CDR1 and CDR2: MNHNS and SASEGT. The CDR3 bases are TGTGCCAGCAGGTCATCTGGAAACACCATATATTTT. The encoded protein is CASRSSGNTIYF.

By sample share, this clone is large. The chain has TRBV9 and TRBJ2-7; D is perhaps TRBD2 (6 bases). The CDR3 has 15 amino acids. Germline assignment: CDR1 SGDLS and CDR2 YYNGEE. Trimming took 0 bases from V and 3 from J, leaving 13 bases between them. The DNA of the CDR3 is TGTGCCAGCAGCGTAGATGGAGGGACGAACTACGAGCAGTACTTC. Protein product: CASSVDGGTNYEQYF.

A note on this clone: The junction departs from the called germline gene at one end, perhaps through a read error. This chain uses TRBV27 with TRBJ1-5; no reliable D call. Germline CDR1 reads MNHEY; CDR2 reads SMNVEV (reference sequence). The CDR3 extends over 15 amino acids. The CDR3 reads CAISLLGVSAQPQHF. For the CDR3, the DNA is TGTGCCATCAGTTTATTGGGAGTCTCAGCTCAGCCCCAGCATTTT.

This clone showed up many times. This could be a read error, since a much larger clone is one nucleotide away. The CDR3 bases are TGCGCCAGCAGCCAAGGTTTGGGGCTTAGCTATGGCTACACCTTC. Translating it yields CASSQGLGLSYGYTF. The genes are TRBV4-3 and TRBJ1-2, with D maybe TRBD1 (5 bases). Germline CDR1 reads LGHNA; CDR2 reads YSLEER. Trimming removed 1 base from V and 4 bases from J, with 13 bases in between. CDR3 length: 15 residues.

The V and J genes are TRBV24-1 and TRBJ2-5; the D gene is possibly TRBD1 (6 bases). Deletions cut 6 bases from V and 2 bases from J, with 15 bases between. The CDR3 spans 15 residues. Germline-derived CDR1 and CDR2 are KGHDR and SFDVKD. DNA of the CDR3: TGTGCCACCAGTTGGTCCGGGACACTACAAGAGACCCAGTACTTC. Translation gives CATSWSGTLQETQYF.